This record concerns one T cell receptor (beta chain) sequence. The sample originates from a study of blood T cell repertoires in COVID-19. Study information: The United States, Italy and Spain were the sources of the acute and convalescent COVID-19 samples. In each case, the material was cDNA or gDNA derived from T cells, B-cell-depleted T cells, or PBMCs.

Germline CDR1 and CDR2: MRHNA and SNTAGT. This CDR3 region has 15 residues. V gave up 5 bases and J gave up 0 bases; unmatched junction bases: 4. Method: immunoSEQ multiplex PCR; TCRdb's copy keeps in-frame clones and lacks some. The sample lists about 150,000 clones; around 91% were seen once. The origin of this receptor is a woman between 35 and 50 years old with acute or convalescent COVID-19. Sequencing was performed on peripheral blood. The chain recombines TRBV6-4 with TRBJ2-3; 8 bases fit TRBD2. The chain's CDR3 is CASSQIAGSTDTQYF. CDR3 coding DNA: TGTGCCAGCAGTCAAATAGCGGGGAGCACAGATACGCAGTATTTT.